These 2 T cell receptor beta chains were sequenced from one sample in a study of spatial heterogeneity in lung cancer. A single record per CDR3 protein comes from TCRdb applying MiXCR to the 5' RACE reads. The repertoire holds around 10,000 distinct CDR3 sequences, roughly 3.7% seen once, with around 7.6% in the top ten. Time point meaning: sample taken at primary tumor resection. No cell sorting; template was whole RNA from tumor, lung tissue or PBMC. Sequencing used normal lung tissue next to the tumor, obtained at surgery. The receptors come from a male donor with early-stage non-small cell lung cancer.

This clonotype came up many times. Since the library was made to target alpha chains, this beta chain is a stray read and its abundance is not meaningful. The chain combines TRBV12-3 or TRBV12-4 with TRBJ2-1, with 7 bases identical to TRBD2. Trimming cost V 1 base and J 9 bases; bases outside gene matches: 9. CDR3 length: 15 residues. CDR3 nucleotide sequence: TGTGCCAGCAGTTTAGAAGGGACTACTGGGGGTGAGCAGTTCTTC. It specifies CASSLEGTTGGEQFF.

This clonotype was counted ten times or more. A library prepared for alpha chains yielded this beta chain as an off-target read; its size is of little meaning. The chain couples TRBV15 to TRBJ1-1, with 8 nucleotides matching TRBD1. J was trimmed by 5 bases and V by 1 base; bases with no gene match: 9. CDR3 length: 16 amino acids. Germline lookup yields CDR1 LNHNV and CDR2 YYDKDF (reference sequence). The CDR3 bases are TGTGCCACCAGCAGAGGCCTTGGAACAGGGGGGACTGAAGCTTTCTTT. The encoded protein is CATSRGLGTGGTEAFF.